Presented here are 18 T cell receptor beta chains from one specimen sequenced in a study of blood T cell repertoires in COVID-19. The repertoire was sequenced with immunoSEQ multiplex PCR; TCRdb's copy has only in-frame clones and lacks some. The repertoire holds more than 100,000 clones, with around 87% as singletons. Sequences were obtained from peripheral blood. The receptors derive from a woman aged 70-85 years with acute or convalescent COVID-19.

This rearrangement joins TRBV6-5 to TRBJ1-4; TRBD1 might be the D (6 bases). V gave up 7 bases and J gave up 8 bases, with 20 bases separating them. CDR1 is MNHEY and CDR2 is SVGAGI in the germline V gene. The CDR3 has 15 residues. CDR3 amino acids: CASNEVQGNREKLFF. For the CDR3, the DNA is TGTGCCAGCAACGAAGTACAGGGTAATCGAGAAAAACTGTTTTTT.

The chain is built from TRBV7-3 and TRBJ2-5, with 14 bases that match TRBD2. The CDR3 is 16 amino acids. Germline trimming cut 4 bases from V and 5 bases from J; bases unmatched to any gene: 6. Germline-derived CDR1 and CDR2 are SGHTA and FQGTGA. In DNA form, the CDR3 reads TGTGCCAGCAGCTCAGGACTAGCGGGGGGCGTGGAGACCCAGTACTTC. It specifies CASSSGLAGGVETQYF. The full variable domain, with the rest looked up from reference TRBV7-3 and TRBJ2-5, is GAGVSQTPSNKVTEKGKYVELRCDPISGHTALYWYRQSLGQGPEFLIYFQGTGAADDSGLPNDRFFAVRPEGSVSTLKIQRTERGDSAVYLCASSSGLAGGVETQYFGPGTRLLVL.

The chain uses TRBV2 and TRBJ1-1; D ambiguous. In germline, CDR1 is SNHLY, CDR2 FYNNEI. Trimming took 7 bases from V and 6 from J, leaving 15 bases between them. The CDR3 runs 13 residues. The CDR3 DNA reads as TGTGCCAGCACCCTAAGTGAGAGGGCTGAAGCTTTCTTT. Residues: CASTLSERAEAFF. Full variable domain (missing parts from reference TRBV2 and TRBJ1-1): EPEVTQTPSHQVTQMGQEVILRCVPISNHLYFYWYRQILGQKVEFLVSFYNNEISEKSEIFDDQFSVERPDGSNFTLKIRSTKLEDSAMYFCASTLSERAEAFFGQGTRLTVV.

The chain carries TRBV21-1 and TRBJ1-4; TRBD1, the table's D call, was not compared with the DNA. TRBV21-1 is a pseudogene. There are 14 residues in the CDR3. CDR3 protein: CASSKDRERKKLFF. CDR3 in DNA: TGTGCCAGCAGCAAAGACAGGGAGAGAAAAAAACTGTTTTTT.

This clone was observed once. V gene TRBV27 combines with J gene TRBJ1-2; 7 positions match TRBD1. Germline CDR1 MNHEY, CDR2 SMNVEV (reference sequence). The CDR3 totals 15 residues. Trimming removed 0 bases from V and 3 bases from J; junction bases left unmatched: 4. The CDR3 DNA follows: TGTGCCAGCAGTTTATCCGGGACAGAGCACTATGGCTACACCTTC. Translated: CASSLSGTEHYGYTF.

The genes are TRBV3-1 (or the pseudogene TRBV3-2) and TRBJ2-1; the D is unclear. Between the trimmed V and J ends, which lost 0 bases and 0 bases, there was a span of 12 bases. The CDR3 loop spans 17 amino acids. Germline CDR1 LGHDT, CDR2 YNNKEL (reference sequence). CDR3 coding DNA: TGTGCCAGCAGCCAAGATTTCGCGGATAGCTCCTACAATGAGCAGTTCTTC. It specifies CASSQDFADSSYNEQFF.

This CDR3 is CASSVLGGGGEQFF. The CDR3 nucleotides read TGTGCCAGCAGTGTACTAGGAGGGGGGGGAGAGCAGTTCTTC. The V call is TRBV2, the J call TRBJ2-1, with D tentatively TRBD2 (7 bases). Germline V gene sequence: CDR1 SNHLY, CDR2 FYNNEI. The CDR3 has 14 amino acids. V was clipped by 4 bases and J by 10 bases, with 17 bases between them. The entire variable domain, with the rest obtained from reference TRBV2 and TRBJ2-1, is as follows: EPEVTQTPSHQVTQMGQEVILRCVPISNHLYFYWYRQILGQKVEFLVSFYNNEISEKSEIFDDQFSVERPDGSNFTLKIRSTKLEDSAMYFCASSVLGGGGEQFFGPGTRLTVL.

This rearrangement joins TRBV6-5 to TRBJ2-7; 9 bases agree with TRBD1. The CDR3 sequence is 14 residues long. Looked up from germline, CDR1 is MNHEY and CDR2 is SVGAGI. The J segment lost 7 bases and the V segment lost 5 bases, leaving 9 bases of the junction unmatched. The CDR3: CASSQDRGRLEQYF. The CDR3 coding sequence is TGTGCCAGCAGTCAGGACAGGGGAAGACTAGAGCAGTACTTC.

The chain employs TRBV5-6 and TRBJ1-1; D may be TRBD1 (5 bases). This CDR3 spans 16 amino acids. Germline assignment: CDR1 SGHDT and CDR2 YYEEEE. Trimming pared 2 bases from V and 2 bases from J, leaving 16 bases between. The DNA for the CDR3 is TGTGCCAGCAGCTTAGGACACGGACCTTCAAACACTGAAGCTTTCTTT. Encoded protein: CASSLGHGPSNTEAFF.

This chain joins TRBV30 and TRBJ2-3; 10 nucleotides match TRBD2. Germline lookup yields CDR1 GTSNPN and CDR2 SVGIG (reference sequence). This CDR3 contains 14 residues. The ends lost 4 bases at V and 6 bases at J; junction bases unmatched: 7. Here the CDR3 reads CAWTSGGGFDTQYF. As DNA, the CDR3 is TGTGCCTGGACTAGCGGGGGTGGTTTTGATACGCAGTATTTT.

The V gene is TRBV5-4, the J gene TRBJ2-1; possibly TRBD2 for D (6 bases). The CDR3 consists of 12 residues. Trimming removed 2 bases from V and 6 bases from J, with 6 bases in between. The V gene's germline CDR1 is SGHNT and CDR2 YYREEE (reference sequence). The CDR3 spells CASSFGGNEQFF. The CDR3 nucleotides are TGTGCCAGCAGCTTCGGGGGCAATGAGCAGTTCTTC.

This clone has a handful of counts. The chain links TRBV11-2 to TRBJ1-2, with D possibly TRBD1 on 6 matching bases. The V end lost 2 bases, the J end lost 6 bases, and 16 bases lay between the germline ends. CDR3 length equals 15 residues. Germline V gives CDR1 SGHAT, CDR2 FQNNGV. Here the CDR3 reads CASSLKAQGQNGYTF. CDR3 nucleotide sequence: TGTGCCAGCAGCTTAAAGGCGCAGGGGCAGAATGGCTACACCTTC.

This clone has just a few counts. The J gene is TRBJ1-1, the V gene TRBV29-1; TRBD1 matches 7 bases. From germline, CDR1 is SQVTM and CDR2 ANQGSEA. The CDR3 totals 13 residues. The trim removed 6 bases at V and 0 bases at J, leaving 4 bases unmatched. CDR3 nucleotides: TGCAGCGTGGGACAGATCATGAACACTGAAGCTTTCTTT. This gives the protein CSVGQIMNTEAFF.

V gene TRBV9 combines with J gene TRBJ2-3, with 8 bases that match TRBD2. This CDR3 is built from 15 residues. The V segment lost 9 bases and the J segment 3 bases; nucleotides outside the gene matches: 12. CDR1 is SGDLS and CDR2 is YYNGEE in the germline V gene. The DNA of the CDR3 is TGTGCCACCGGGGGGGGGCACGGGCCTACAGATACGCAGTATTTT. Protein sequence: CATGGGHGPTDTQYF.

The chain links TRBV13 to TRBJ1-5; D unclear. V was shortened by 4 bases and J by 1 base, with 14 bases between the two germline ends. This CDR3 has 16 residues. Germline V gene sequence: CDR1 PRHDT, CDR2 FYEKMQ (reference sequence). CDR3 loop: CASSSRRSGSNQPQHF. CDR3 nucleotide sequence: TGTGCCAGCAGCTCCCGAAGGAGTGGGAGCAATCAGCCCCAGCATTTT.

The chain recombines TRBV25-1 with TRBJ1-2, with D hard to call. This CDR3 spans 14 amino acids. Trimming shortened V by 5 bases and J by 0 bases, and 10 bases separated the two germline ends. The germline gives CDR1 MGHDK, CDR2 SYGVNS. CDR3 amino acids: CASSPLSANYGYTF. CDR3 nucleotides: TGTGCCAGCAGTCCTCTCTCGGCTAACTATGGCTACACCTTC.

The chain recombines TRBV28 with TRBJ1-6; D ambiguous. The CDR3 consists of 14 residues. V lost 8 bases and J lost 5, with 13 bases in between. Germline V CDR1 and CDR2: MDHEN, SYDVKM. CDR3 DNA sequence: TGTGCCAGCGCGTCGGTTAGTCATAATTCACCCCTCCACTTT. Its translation is CASASVSHNSPLHF.

This clone turned up a few times. The CDR3 sequence is CATSAPGRISGANVLTF. CDR3 in DNA: TGTGCCACCAGTGCCCCTGGGAGGATCTCTGGGGCCAACGTCCTGACTTTC. The gene calls are TRBV24-1 and TRBJ2-6, with D perhaps TRBD2 (6 bases). CDR3 length: 17 residues. V lost 5 bases and J 0 bases, leaving 13 bases between the germline ends. Germline CDR1 KGHDR, CDR2 SFDVKD.